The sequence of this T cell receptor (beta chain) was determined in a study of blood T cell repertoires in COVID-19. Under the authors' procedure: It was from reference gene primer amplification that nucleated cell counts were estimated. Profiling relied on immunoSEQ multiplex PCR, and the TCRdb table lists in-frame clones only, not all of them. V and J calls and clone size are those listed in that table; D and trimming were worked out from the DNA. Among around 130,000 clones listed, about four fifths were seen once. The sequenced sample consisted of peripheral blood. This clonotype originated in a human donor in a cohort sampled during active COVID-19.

The DNA for the CDR3 is TGTGCCAGCAGCCCCGGACGGGGAGAACTTGAAGCTTTCTTT. This encodes CASSPGRGELEAFF. V gene TRBV7-2 combines with J gene TRBJ1-1; the D is unclear. Deletions cut 5 bases from V and 7 bases from J, with 17 bases between. Germline values: CDR1 SGHTA, CDR2 FQGNSA. CDR3 size: 14 residues.